Here is one T cell receptor beta chain with its context. This specimen belongs to a study of blood T cell repertoires in COVID-19. The CDR3 has 10 amino acids. Germline V gene sequence: CDR1 DFQATT, CDR2 SNEGSKA (reference sequence). V was shortened by 5 bases and J by 6 bases, with 6 bases between the two germline ends. Source study methods: Counts of nucleated cells, estimated from reference gene primer amplification, were obtained. Profiled with immunoSEQ multiplex PCR; TCRdb holds only in-frame clones, not every one. V, J and clone size are taken as reported in that table, and D and trimming were inferred from the DNA itself. This sample has about 150,000 clones, with around four fifths found just once.

This receptor was taken from a woman in her thirties or forties with active or convalescent COVID-19. Sequencing was performed on peripheral blood. The chain combines TRBV20-1 with TRBJ2-3; no definite D call. The DNA for the CDR3 is TGCAGTGCTGTTCAGGATACGCAGTATTTT. Translating gives CSAVQDTQYF.